Listed below are T cell receptor beta chains from one sample, sequenced in a study of blood T cells in healthy people across ages. TCRdb independently ran MiXCR on the 5' RACE reads; one entry per CDR3 protein. The sample has some 1.8 million distinct CDR3 sequences; roughly two fifths are singletons. Specimen: blood. The receptors come from a human donor in good health. CDR3s include the opening cysteine and the closing phenylalanine or tryptophan. Each record gives: D gene, J gene, V gene, clone size, CDR3 DNA, CDR3 protein. A D gene is named only where the DNA matches it firmly. Not every row has a clone size; where given, it reads once, few, many or a size class.

. TRBJ2-5 TRBV20-1 many TGCAGTGCGGGAGAGGTCAGCCAAGAGACCCAGTACTTC CSAGEVSQETQYF
TRBD2 TRBJ2-5 TRBV20-1 . TGCAGTGCTCGGACTAGCGGGGCCGAAGAGACCCAGTACTTC CSARTSGAEETQYF
TRBD1 TRBJ1-1 TRBV4-1 . TGCGCCAGCAGCGTTATGACAGGGGAAACTGAAGCTTTCTTT CASSVMTGETEAFF
. TRBJ2-7 TRBV6-1 . TGTGCCAGCAGGACCGGGACGGCCCCATACGAGCAGTACTTC CASRTGTAPYEQYF
. TRBJ1-2 TRBV20-1 . TGCAGTGCTAGGGGCAGTGGGCCGTATGGCTACACCTTC CSARGSGPYGYTF
TRBD2 TRBJ2-4 TRBV29-1 many TGCAGCGTTGTAGCGGGGGGATCGCTAGCCAAAAACATTCAGTACTTC CSVVAGGSLAKNIQYF
TRBD2 TRBJ2-7 TRBV24-1 . TGTGCCACCAGTGATAACGTAGCGGGGCCGCCCTACGAGCAGTACTTC CATSDNVAGPPYEQYF
. TRBJ2-5 TRBV9 . TGTGCCAGCAGCGTAGGAGGCCGGGACACCCAAGAGACCCAGTACTTC CASSVGGRDTQETQYF
TRBD2 TRBJ2-7 TRBV11-2 . TGTGCCAGCAGCTTAGCGGCTAGCGGGTGGTACGAGCAGTACTTC CASSLAASGWYEQYF
. TRBJ1-4 TRBV28 . TGTGCCAGCAGGCCCCTTGCAACTAATGAAAAACTGTTTTTT CASRPLATNEKLFF
. TRBJ2-1 TRBV4-3 . TGCGCCAGCAGCCAAGCACAGGGACCATACAATGGGCAGTTCTTC CASSQAQGPYNGQFF
. TRBJ2-1 TRBV3-1 few TGTGCCAGCAGCCAAGGGATACAGGGCGACAATGAGCAGTTCTTC CASSQGIQGDNEQFF
. TRBJ2-5 TRBV20-1 . TGCAGTGCTAGAGATCTGAAAGGACTCCCCTTTCGGACCCAGTACTTC CSARDLKGLPFRTQYF
TRBD1 TRBJ2-7 TRBV7-2 few TGTGCCAGCAGCTTCCCCGGGACAGGGAACTACGAGCAGTACTTC CASSFPGTGNYEQYF
TRBD1 TRBJ1-1 TRBV20-1 . TGCAGTGCCACCCGCCCTACAGGGGGCACTGAAGCTTTCTTT CSATRPTGGTEAFF
. TRBJ2-7 TRBV7-2 . TGTGCCAGCTCAAAAGGGCGGGAATTCTACGAGCAGTACTTC CASSKGREFYEQYF
. TRBJ1-2 TRBV7-3 . TGTGCCAGCAGCCCCAACGCCATCCTAAACTATGGCTACACCTTC CASSPNAILNYGYTF
. TRBJ1-1 TRBV9 few TGTGCCAGCAGCGTTATATTGAACACTGAAGCTTTCTTT CASSVILNTEAFF
TRBD2 TRBJ2-7 TRBV5-1 . TGCGCCAGCAGCCCCCTAGCTAGCGGAGCCTACGAGCAGTACTTC CASSPLASGAYEQYF
TRBD1 TRBJ1-2 TRBV9 . TGTGCCAGCAGCCTGGGACAGGGAGGCGGCGCGGGCTATGGCTACACCTTC CASSLGQGGGAGYGYTF
. TRBJ1-2 TRBV4-3 . TGCGCCAGCAGCCAGTCGACAGATAACTATGGCTACACCTTC CASSQSTDNYGYTF
. TRBJ2-5 TRBV6-1 . TGTGCCAGCAGTCAGAGGGGCAGGGGAAACTGGCTTTCCCAAGAGACCCAGTACTTC CASSQRGRGNWLSQETQYF
TRBD2 TRBJ2-7 TRBV20-1 . TGCAGTGCTGGGGGGACTAGCGGGGACAGCGAGCAGTACTTC CSAGGTSGDSEQYF
TRBD1 TRBJ1-1 TRBV5-1 . TGCGCCAGCGCCACCGGACAGGGGGGATCCATGAACACTGAAGCTTTCTTT CASATGQGGSMNTEAFF
. TRBJ2-7 TRBV11-2 . TGTGCCAGCAGCTTAGGGCTAGCTGAAAGCTCCTACGAGCAGTACTTC CASSLGLAESSYEQYF
. TRBJ2-1 TRBV6-5 many TGTGCCAGCAGTTACTCCCGCGGGGAGCAGTTCTTC CASSYSRGEQFF
TRBD1 TRBJ1-5 TRBV10-2 few TGCGCCAGCAGTGGGACAGGCTATCAGCCCCAGCATTTT CASSGTGYQPQHF
. TRBJ2-2 TRBV7-8 . TGTGCCAGCAGCTTATTTGGGCAACTGAACACCGGGGAGCTGTTTTTT CASSLFGQLNTGELFF
TRBD1 TRBJ1-6 TRBV6-5 . TGTGCCAGCAGTTACGGAGACAGGGCTAATTCACCCCTCCACTTT CASSYGDRANSPLHF
TRBD1 TRBJ1-5 TRBV24-1 few TGTGCCACCAGTGAAGGACAGGGGTTAAATCAGCCCCAGCATTTT CATSEGQGLNQPQHF
TRBD2 TRBJ2-3 TRBV6-6 . TGTGCCAGCAGTTTACCCCGGAATAGCGGGGGCACAGATACGCAGTATTTT CASSLPRNSGGTDTQYF
. TRBJ1-3 TRBV20-1 . TGCAGTGCTGCACAGGGAAGCTCTGGAAACACCATATATTTT CSAAQGSSGNTIYF
. TRBJ2-7 TRBV20-1 . TGCAGTGCTAGAGATTCCAGATTTTCCCGTGGCGCCTACGAGCAGTACTTC CSARDSRFSRGAYEQYF
. TRBJ2-3 TRBV4-1 many TGCGCCAGCAGCCAAGGATCGAGGGGGGACCTTAGCACAGATACGCAGTATTTT CASSQGSRGDLSTDTQYF
TRBD2 TRBJ2-5 TRBV20-1 . TGCAGTGCTAGCACTAGCGGGAGAGCGTGGGGAGAGACCCAGTACTTC CSASTSGRAWGETQYF
TRBD1 TRBJ2-6 TRBV4-1 few TGCGCCAGCAGCCAGACCCGAGTAGGGACAGGGATCTCTGGGGCCAACGTCCTGACTTTC CASSQTRVGTGISGANVLTF
. TRBJ1-5 TRBV20-1 . TGCAGTGCTAGAGTGGGACAAAGCAATCAGCCCCAGCATTTT CSARVGQSNQPQHF
TRBD1 TRBJ1-2 TRBV7-2 . TGTGCCAGCAGCTCCGGGAGGACAGGTTATGGCTACACCTTC CASSSGRTGYGYTF
TRBD1 TRBJ2-7 TRBV5-1 . TGCGCCAGCAGCATAGGACAGGGGACAGACGAGCAGTACTTC CASSIGQGTDEQYF
. TRBJ2-1 TRBV7-2 . TGTGCCAGCAGCTTCTCAGGGGGGACAGCATACAATGAGCAGTTCTTC CASSFSGGTAYNEQFF
. TRBJ1-1 TRBV5-5 . TGTGCCAGCAGCTACGCCGGGACACACACTGAAGCTTTCTTT CASSYAGTHTEAFF
. TRBJ2-7 TRBV20-1 few TGCAGTGCTAGAGATTCAGGGACTTACTCCTACGAGCAGTACTTC CSARDSGTYSYEQYF
. TRBJ1-2 TRBV7-2 . TGTGCCAGCAGCTTAAGATACCAGGGCCTGCACTATGGCTACACCTTC CASSLRYQGLHYGYTF
TRBD1 TRBJ2-5 TRBV20-1 few TGCAGTGCCCTACGGACAGGGGGCCACCAAGAGACCCAGTACTTC CSALRTGGHQETQYF
. TRBJ2-3 TRBV7-2 . TGTGCCAGCAGCTTAACTGATATGGATACGCAGTATTTT CASSLTDMDTQYF
TRBD1 TRBJ2-7 TRBV12-3/TRBV12-4 few TGTGCCAGCAGTTTGGGGACAGGGGAATACGAGCAGTACTTC CASSLGTGEYEQYF
TRBD1 TRBJ1-2 TRBV12-3/TRBV12-4 . TGTGCCAGCAGCCCTCTTAAGGGGGCCTATGGCTACACCTTC CASSPLKGAYGYTF
. TRBJ2-7 TRBV10-3 . TGTGCCATCAGACAGGTGAGCTCCTACGAGCAGTACTTC CAIRQVSSYEQYF
TRBD2 TRBJ2-3 TRBV4-3 . TGCGCCAGCAGCCAAGATCCTAGCGGGGGGGAGGATACGCAGTATTTT CASSQDPSGGEDTQYF
. TRBJ1-2 TRBV15 . TGTGCCACTTCTCGACAGAGAGCTAACTATGGCTACACCTTC CATSRQRANYGYTF
. TRBJ2-1 TRBV20-1 many TGCAGTGCTTTGGGGAATGAGCAGTTCTTC CSALGNEQFF
TRBD2 TRBJ2-7 TRBV10-3 . TGTGCCATCGGGGGGGGAGGGAGCCTCTACGAGCAGTACTTC CAIGGGGSLYEQYF
. TRBJ1-2 TRBV4-1 . TGCGCCAGCAGCCAGCCCAAGCGGGACGGCAAGGCCAACACCTTC CASSQPKRDGKANTF
. TRBJ2-3 TRBV20-1 few TGCAGTGCCCCCGGCCCCAGGCAGGGTGGAGATACGCAGTATTTT CSAPGPRQGGDTQYF
. TRBJ2-2 TRBV15 . TGTGCCACCAGCAGAGATGTAAATTGGCAGGCGGACGCCGGGGAGCTGTTTTTT CATSRDVNWQADAGELFF
. TRBJ1-2 TRBV10-3 . TGTGCCATCAGTGAGGGCGACTTCCCTGCGGGTGGCTACACCTTC CAISEGDFPAGGYTF